These T cell receptor beta chains were read from a single sample in a study of T cells after yellow fever vaccination. TCRdb reanalysed the 5' RACE reads using MiXCR and keeps one entry per CDR3 protein. The sample holds tens of thousands of distinct CDR3 sequences; approximately 7.5% are singletons and the top ten take roughly two fifths. The material sequenced was CD8+ T cells sorted from PBMCs, taken on the day of the yellow fever booster vaccination. Source of these receptors: a man younger than 40 who received the YFV17D yellow fever vaccine. CDR3s leave out the opening cysteine and the closing phenylalanine or tryptophan. Fields, in order: V gene, CDR3 protein.

TRBV29-1 | SVDGTSGNHYEQY
TRBV5-8 | ASRPGTSGTGELF
TRBV7-9 | ASSFLAARVAGELF
TRBV6-2/TRBV6-3 | ASSPGVTYEQY
TRBV20-1 | SARETGTRNNEQF
TRBV5-5 | ASSQGQYQETQY
TRBV7-8 | ASSLGWDEQF
TRBV15 | ATSRDWGPEEPQH
TRBV6-2/TRBV6-3 | ASAQGTAIYEQY
TRBV20-1 | SAPRGGRTGELF
TRBV7-9 | ASGSVRRGEQF
TRBV5-5 | ASSAGISYEQY
TRBV27 | ASSSGPQIEQF
TRBV4-3 | ASSPDRGFSYEQY
TRBV7-8 | ASSLASDGSSYEQY
TRBV27 | ASSFWEGNTEAF
TRBV29-1 | SVESNTEAF
TRBV7-8 | ASSRDSGSPIQETQY
TRBV27 | ASSGSNLEQY
TRBV5-5 | ASRRDSQETQY
TRBV20-1 | SARSLSENTGELF
TRBV12-3/TRBV12-4 | ASNDSGGGYT
TRBV7-9 | ASSLGVGESYGYT
TRBV7-2 | ASSYIRDHYEQY
TRBV29-1 | SVDSGAGELF
TRBV6-4 | ASSEGDSGDTQY
TRBV29-1 | SVRDAGDYREETQY
TRBV5-6 | ASRPNGRDYGYT
TRBV27 | ASSLSTDTEAF
TRBV15 | ATSTGSHQPQH
TRBV12-3/TRBV12-4 | ACSFAGGAGGTEAF
TRBV5-5 | ASRPTGPEQF
TRBV14 | ASSHAGGYEQY
TRBV7-9 | ASSSAGQEETQY
TRBV7-2 | ASSLVVQGELF
TRBV4-1 | ASSETVTYEQY
TRBV7-9 | AVGGSTDTQY
TRBV20-1 | SARLRDRGYNEQF
TRBV7-8 | ASSQSGFEQF
TRBV6-1 | ASSPRAGNPRGYT
TRBV4-1 | ASSQDGLDDETQY
TRBV6-1 | ATPGQGYTGELF
TRBV2 | ARTGGGGREQY
TRBV7-9 | ASSLASTSFSTDTQY
TRBV5-1 | ASSFRTSGGAYEQY
TRBV25-1 | ASSEWVRSTETQY
TRBV11-2 | ASSPFEGPHRELF
TRBV27 | ASSLSVGLAVVEQY
TRBV28 | ASSLDRGAGSYEQY
TRBV7-8 | ASSQSISYEQY
TRBV3-1 | ASIRPYTGELF
TRBV5-1 | ASSIGDSVKTQY
TRBV28 | ASSFLRETGPTGYT
TRBV15 | ATSRDQEGARTGELF
TRBV5-1 | ASSLTPGYEQY
TRBV28 | ASSFLTEAF
TRBV12-3/TRBV12-4 | ASSPAPSEGHIQY